Following are 14 T cell receptor beta chains from one sample sequenced in a study of T-cell memory formation after mild COVID-19. TCRdb reprocessed the 5' RACE reads via MiXCR and lists one record per CDR3 protein. The sample lists about half a million distinct CDR3 sequences, 15% to 20% occurring once. Specimen: PBMCs or a T cell subset sorted from them (not recorded which). The receptors were sampled from an adult woman who had mild COVID-19 (a few samples of this study predate the infection). Cell type and time point are not known.

This chain uses TRBV6-2 or TRBV6-3 with TRBJ1-5, with 9 positions matching TRBD1. Germline trimming cut 8 bases from V and 4 bases from J; bases unmatched to any gene: 18. CDR1 is MNHEY, CDR2 SVGEGT, per germline. The CDR3 has 18 residues. The chain's CDR3 is CASSETDRGDGANQPQHF. The CDR3 DNA reads as TGTGCCAGCTCGGAGACGGACAGGGGTGACGGGGCAAATCAGCCCCAGCATTTT.

There are a few counts of this clonotype. V and J are TRBV7-2 and TRBJ1-1; no firm D call. CDR1 is SGHTA, CDR2 FQGNSA, per germline. The CDR3 length is 14 residues. V lost 1 base and J 3 bases, leaving 9 bases between the germline ends. The CDR3 is CASSLVRGYTEAFF. The CDR3 DNA is TGTGCCAGCAGCTTAGTTCGCGGGTACACTGAAGCTTTCTTT.

V is TRBV6-5 and J is TRBJ1-5, with 7 bases matching TRBD1. After removal of 10 bases from V and 0 bases from J, the junction contained 0 bases not matched to a gene. Germline-derived CDR1 and CDR2 are MNHEY and SVGAGI. The CDR3 is 12 residues long. CDR3 protein: CATGGSNQPQHF. CDR3 nucleotide sequence: TGTGCCACAGGGGGTAGCAATCAGCCCCAGCATTTT.

The chain has TRBV12-3 or TRBV12-4 and TRBJ2-3; D gene ambiguous. CDR3 length: 14 residues. V dropped 2 bases and J dropped 4 bases, with 10 bases sitting between them. This CDR3 reads CASSLSSKSDTQYF. The CDR3 DNA reads TGTGCCAGCAGTTTATCCAGCAAGTCAGATACGCAGTATTTT.

This clonotype was seen a few times. This chain connects TRBV5-1 to TRBJ2-3; 9 bases fit TRBD2. After removal of 3 bases from V and 1 base from J, the junction contained 6 bases not matched to a gene. The CDR3 contains 16 residues. Germline assignment: CDR1 SGHRS and CDR2 YFSETQ. Written as DNA, the CDR3 is TGCGCCAGCAGCTCCCGGGCTAGCGGGGGCACAGATACGCAGTATTTT. Translated: CASSSRASGGTDTQYF.

In its sample, this clonotype was seen a few times. The V gene is TRBV11-2, the J gene TRBJ2-5, with TRBD1 matching 7 bases. With V trimmed by 5 bases and J by 7 bases, 4 bases remained unmatched. CDR1 SGHAT and CDR2 FQNNGV come from the germline V gene. The CDR3 runs 12 residues. CDR3 sequence (DNA): TGTGCCAGCAGCAAGGACAGGTCGACCCAGTACTTC. Translation: CASSKDRSTQYF.

The rearrangement uses TRBV5-6 and TRBJ2-3; D may be TRBD1 or TRBD2 (5 bases each). Trimming pared 0 bases from V and 0 bases from J, leaving 23 bases between. CDR3 length equals 20 residues. Germline values: CDR1 SGHDT, CDR2 YYEEEE. The CDR3 DNA follows: TGTGCCAGCAGCTTGGATGTGGGACGGATTCCCTCAACTAGCACAGATACGCAGTATTTT. Its protein product is CASSLDVGRIPSTSTDTQYF.

This clonotype has just a few counts. The chain's CDR3 is CASSVSPPETQYF. The DNA of the CDR3 is TGTGCCAGCAGCGTTAGCCCCCCGGAGACCCAGTACTTC. The chain recombines TRBV9 with TRBJ2-5, with D hard to call. Germline CDR1 and CDR2: SGDLS and YYNGEE. The CDR3 is 13 amino acids. V was trimmed by 2 bases and J by 5 bases, leaving 10 bases between them.

The chain couples TRBV20-1 to TRBJ1-2; D is possibly TRBD1 (5 bases). V lost 1 base and J 6 bases, leaving 12 bases between the germline ends. The length of the CDR3 is 13 residues. CDR1 and CDR2 (germline): DFQATT, SNEGSKA (reference sequence). The CDR3 DNA is TGCAGTGCTAGAGGGGGCCCCGGGGATGGCTACACCTTC. It yields the protein CSARGGPGDGYTF.

This clonotype occurred a few times. This rearrangement joins TRBV7-8 to TRBJ1-1; D is perhaps TRBD1 (6 bases). Per germline, CDR1 SGHVS and CDR2 FQNEAQ. This CDR3 comprises 11 residues. V lost 4 bases and J lost 10, with 10 bases in between. The CDR3 DNA reads TGTGCCAGCAGCTCTGAAGGGGGAGCTTTCTTT. As protein: CASSSEGGAFF.

The CDR3, as DNA: TGTGCCAGCAGCCGTTCAGGCGGGGGCTCCTACAATGAGCAGTTCTTC. This sequence encodes CASSRSGGGSYNEQFF. The V gene is TRBV12-3 or TRBV12-4, the J gene TRBJ2-1; 7 bases are shared with TRBD2. V lost 6 bases to trimming and J lost 0 bases; unmatched junction nucleotides: 8. CDR3 length equals 16 residues.

The gene calls are TRBV23-1 and TRBJ1-6; perhaps TRBD1 as D (5 bases). TRBV23-1 is placed among ORFs of uncertain function. The CDR3 covers 18 residues. The V and J ends lost 8 bases and 1 base respectively, with 21 bases between them. The CDR3 nucleotides read TGCGCCAGCCCCCGGGGAGGGGTTATTGCATCCTATAATTCACCCCTCCACTTT. It is translated as CASPRGGVIASYNSPLHF.

The V gene is TRBV29-1, the J gene TRBJ2-4, with D possibly being TRBD2 (6 bases). From germline, CDR1 is SQVTM and CDR2 ANQGSEA. Trimming left V 5 bases short and J 1 base short, with 12 bases between. The CDR3 contains 14 residues. CDR3: CSVRPGLAKNIQYF. CDR3 sequence (DNA): TGCAGCGTTCGTCCGGGACTCGCCAAAAACATTCAGTACTTC.

CDR3 region: CAISENDSRETQYF. The CDR3 bases are TGTGCCATCAGTGAGAATGACTCCCGCGAGACCCAGTACTTC. The V call is TRBV10-3, the J call TRBJ2-5; no clear D. Germline V lookup: CDR1 ENHRY, CDR2 SYGVKD. The ends were cut back, 2 bases at V and 5 bases at J, with 12 bases in the middle. This CDR3 spans 14 amino acids.